The 8 T cell receptor beta chains listed next were all sequenced from one sample in a study of long-term antiretroviral therapy in people with HIV. Samples were assayed with immunoSEQ v3.0 at survey level. TCRdb's copy holds only in-frame clones and misses some; the assay was immunoSEQ multiplex PCR. The repertoire holds around 6,500 clones, with roughly 70% as singletons. The starting material was unsorted PBMCs, obtained 0.1 years before starting antiretroviral therapy. The receptor source for this set is a man aged 18 to 30 with HIV.

This rearrangement joins TRBV7-6 to TRBJ2-7; 8 bases agree with TRBD1. The trim removed 5 bases at V and 3 bases at J, leaving 9 bases unmatched. The CDR3 runs to 15 residues. Per germline, CDR1 SGHVS and CDR2 FNYEAQ. Here the CDR3 reads CASSTRQGPYYEQYF. The CDR3 DNA reads as TGTGCCAGCAGCACCAGACAGGGGCCTTACTACGAGCAGTACTTC. The whole variable domain, remainder taken from reference TRBV7-6 and TRBJ2-7, is GAGVSQSPRYKVTKRGQDVALRCDPISGHVSLYWYRQALGQGPEFLTYFNYEAQQDKSGLPNDRFSAERPEGSISTLTIQRTEQRDSAMYRCASSTRQGPYYEQYFGPGTRLTVT.

The chain combines TRBV18 with TRBJ2-5; 8 positions agree with TRBD1. V was clipped by 3 bases and J by 1 base; unmatched bases: 7. Germline assignment: CDR1 KGHSH and CDR2 LQKENI. There are 16 residues in the CDR3. The CDR3 protein is CASSPVNRGTQETQYF. CDR3 nucleotides: TGTGCCAGCTCACCGGTTAACAGGGGGACCCAAGAGACCCAGTACTTC.

J is TRBJ2-5 and V is TRBV9; 15 bases fit TRBD2. Germline V CDR1 and CDR2: SGDLS, YYNGEE. V lost 3 bases and J lost 4; bases outside the gene matches: 7. This CDR3 is built from 17 residues. This CDR3 reads CASSEGTSGGLGETQYF. The DNA for the CDR3 is TGTGCCAGCAGCGAGGGGACTAGCGGGGGGTTAGGAGAGACCCAGTACTTC.

This clone has a single count. V gene TRBV6-6 combines with J gene TRBJ2-3; D ambiguous. Trimming stripped 6 bases from V and 6 bases from J, with 13 bases between. The germline V gene encodes CDR1 MNHNY and CDR2 SVGAGI (reference sequence). The CDR3 totals 13 residues. CDR3 protein: CASRSSALDTQYF. In DNA form, the CDR3 reads TGTGCCAGCAGGTCCTCGGCTTTGGATACGCAGTATTTT.

V and J are TRBV5-1 and TRBJ2-7; TRBD1 aligns across 11 bases. Germline lookup yields CDR1 SGHRS and CDR2 YFSETQ. The CDR3 covers 18 residues. J lost 7 bases, V lost 4 bases, and 19 bases had no gene match. CDR3 residues: CASSAGSTGTGGTGEQYF. The CDR3 region has the DNA TGCGCCAGCAGCGCGGGATCTACAGGGACAGGGGGAACCGGGGAGCAGTACTTC. Variable domain in full (rest from reference TRBV5-1 and TRBJ2-7): KAGVTQTPRYLIKTRGQQVTLSCSPISGHRSVSWYQQTPGQGLQFLFEYFSETQRNKGNFPGRFSGRQFSNSRSEMNVSTLELGDSALYLCASSAGSTGTGGTGEQYFGPGTRLTVT.

This clone was observed a handful of times. This chain uses TRBV6-4 with TRBJ2-2; D remains unclear. V was shortened by 0 bases and J by 6 bases, with 11 bases between the two germline ends. The CDR3 totals 15 residues. From germline, CDR1 is MRHNA and CDR2 SNTAGT. CDR3 sequence (DNA): TGTGCCAGCAGTGACTCGAGGCAGAGCGCCGGGGAGCTGTTTTTT. It specifies CASSDSRQSAGELFF.

This clone came up once. This sequence joins TRBV6-1 and TRBJ2-2; 9 positions match TRBD1. The germline V gene encodes CDR1 MNHNS and CDR2 SASEGT. V lost 1 base to trimming and J lost 6 bases; unmatched junction nucleotides: 3. This CDR3 contains 15 residues. The CDR3 nucleotides read TGTGCCAGCAGTGAAGGGACAGGGGAGGCCGGGGAGCTGTTTTTT. Translating gives CASSEGTGEAGELFF.

V is TRBV30 and J is TRBJ1-1; D unresolved. CDR3 size: 14 residues. Per the germline V gene, CDR1 is GTSNPN and CDR2 is SVGIG (reference sequence). V lost 4 bases and J 1 base, leaving 13 bases between the germline ends. The DNA of the CDR3 is TGTGCCTGGAACCCACCATGGAAGAACACTGAAGCTTTCTTT. As protein: CAWNPPWKNTEAFF.